Listed here are 16 T cell receptor beta chains from one sample, sequenced in a study of blood T cell repertoires in COVID-19. Measured with immunoSEQ multiplex PCR; TCRdb has only the in-frame clones, and not every one. The sample has roughly 330,000 clones, 75% to 90% seen once. Input material: PBMCs or T cells enriched from blood (not recorded which). These receptors originate from a man aged 30-40 years who had recovered from COVID-19.

This clone was counted a single time. Within the sample, other DNA sequences also encode this same CDR3. The V and J genes are TRBV3-1 (or the pseudogene TRBV3-2) and TRBJ1-1; D unresolved. Trimming left V 1 base short and J 0 bases short, with 6 bases between. Per the germline V gene, CDR1 is LGHDT and CDR2 is YNNKEL (reference sequence). The CDR3 spans 14 residues. In DNA, the CDR3 is TGTGCCAGCAGCCAAGGCACAGTGAACACTGAAGCTTTCTTT. Translated: CASSQGTVNTEAFF.

The rearrangement links TRBV10-3 to TRBJ2-5, with D unclear. Trimming stripped 0 bases from V and 9 bases from J, with 8 bases between. Germline CDR1 and CDR2: ENHRY and SYGVKD. The CDR3 loop spans 12 amino acids. CDR3 amino acids: CAISESTVAQYF. CDR3 nucleotide sequence: TGTGCCATCAGTGAGTCTACGGTGGCCCAGTACTTC.

The V gene is TRBV4-1, the J gene TRBJ1-4; 8 nucleotides align to TRBD1. V dropped 1 base and J dropped 0; count of bases not matched to a gene: 7. This CDR3 has 18 residues. CDR1 MGHRA and CDR2 YSYEKL come from the germline V gene. CDR3: CASSQAGRGPTTNEKLFF. The CDR3 nucleotides read TGCGCCAGCAGCCAAGCGGGCAGGGGGCCAACAACTAATGAAAAACTGTTTTTT.

The chain is built from TRBV4-1 and TRBJ2-2; TRBD2 is a possible D gene (5 bases). This CDR3 has 15 residues. CDR1 MGHRA and CDR2 YSYEKL come from the germline V gene. Trimming stripped 0 bases from V and 6 bases from J, with 11 bases between. The CDR3 nucleotides read TGCGCCAGCAGCCAAGATCCGGGATACGCCGGGGAGCTGTTTTTT. Its translation is CASSQDPGYAGELFF.

The chain joins TRBV28 to TRBJ2-1; 8 bases map to TRBD2. CDR3 size: 15 residues. J gave up 5 bases and V 6 bases, and 9 bases lay outside the gene matches. Looked up from germline, CDR1 is MDHEN and CDR2 is SYDVKM. CDR3 coding DNA: TGTGCCAGCAGCAGTCCGGGGGGGCCCAACAATGAGCAGTTCTTC. It translates to CASSSPGGPNNEQFF. The full variable domain, in which reference TRBV28 and TRBJ2-1 provide the parts outside the CDR3, is DVKVTQSSRYLVKRTGEKVFLECVQDMDHENMFWYRQDPGLGLRLIYFSYDVKMKEKGDIPEGYSVSREKKERFSLILESASTNQTSMYLCASSSPGGPNNEQFFGPGTRLTVL.

V usage is TRBV2 and J usage is TRBJ2-4; maybe TRBD1 (7 bases). V was clipped by 10 bases and J by 9 bases, with 16 bases between them. The germline CDR1 and CDR2 sequences are SNHLY and FYNNEI. The CDR3 totals 12 residues. The CDR3, as DNA: TGTGCCACCCAAGACAGGGACTTCATTCAGTACTTC. Translation: CATQDRDFIQYF.

This clone was seen more than once but under ten times. This chain connects TRBV11-2 to TRBJ1-6, with D unresolved. CDR1 is SGHAT, CDR2 FQNNGV, per germline. With 1 base removed from V and 8 bases from J, the gap between germline ends came to 12 bases. The CDR3 is 15 amino acids. CDR3 DNA: TGTGCCAGCAGCTTAGGGGTTGGGAGGGATTCACCCCTCCACTTT. It translates to CASSLGVGRDSPLHF.

A single count supports this clone. The V call is TRBV18, the J call TRBJ1-5, with a weak D call TRBD1 (5 bases). Germline CDR1 and CDR2: KGHSH and LQKENI. This CDR3 is 16 amino acids long. V gave up 3 bases and J gave up 3 bases, with 15 bases separating them. CDR3 loop: CASSPGGLGANQPQHF. The CDR3 nucleotides are TGTGCCAGCTCACCGGGAGGCTTAGGGGCCAATCAGCCCCAGCATTTT.

DNA for the CDR3: TGTGCCAGCAGCCGAACGGGACTAGCGGGGGACCAATCGGCCACAGATACGCAGTATTTT. It translates to CASSRTGLAGDQSATDTQYF. The genes are TRBV4-2 and TRBJ2-3, with 14 positions matching TRBD2. The CDR3 is 20 amino acids. The V and J ends lost 4 bases and 2 bases, in that order; junction bases with no gene match: 14. Germline values: CDR1 LGHNA, CDR2 YNFKEQ.

The chain recombines TRBV7-9 with TRBJ1-2; no firm D call. CDR1 and CDR2 (germline): SEHNR, FQNEAQ (reference sequence). V lost 2 bases, J lost 2 bases, and 9 bases lay in between. This CDR3 has 14 amino acids. The CDR3 sequence is CASSLQERNYGYTF. The CDR3 bases are TGTGCCAGCAGCTTACAGGAACGGAACTATGGCTACACCTTC.

This clone was found a few times. The rearrangement uses TRBV28 and TRBJ1-2; 10 bases line up with TRBD1. The J segment lost 7 bases and the V segment lost 3 bases, leaving 5 bases of the junction unmatched. Per germline, CDR1 MDHEN and CDR2 SYDVKM. The CDR3 consists of 14 residues. CDR3 sequence: CASSLTTGGSGYTF. The CDR3 coding sequence is TGTGCCAGCAGTTTGACGACAGGGGGCAGTGGCTACACCTTC.

The V call is TRBV9, the J call TRBJ2-5; a possible D gene is TRBD2 (5 bases). The length of the CDR3 is 15 residues. From germline, CDR1 is SGDLS and CDR2 YYNGEE. Trimming pared 0 bases from V and 0 bases from J, leaving 9 bases between. CDR3 bases: TGTGCCAGCAGCGTAGCTAGAGGGTACCAAGAGACCCAGTACTTC. Protein product: CASSVARGYQETQYF.

This chain joins TRBV3-1 (or the pseudogene TRBV3-2) and TRBJ2-1; 15 bases align to TRBD2. The CDR3 sequence is 15 residues long. CDR1 and CDR2 (germline): LGHDT, YNNKEL (reference sequence). V was clipped by 6 bases and J by 7 bases; unmatched bases: 4. CDR3 loop: CASSTGTSGGNEQFF. In DNA, the CDR3 is TGTGCCAGCAGTACCGGGACTAGCGGGGGGAATGAGCAGTTCTTC.

The chain uses TRBV12-3 or TRBV12-4 and TRBJ1-2, with TRBD1 as a possible D gene (5 bases). Trimming pared 5 bases from V and 3 bases from J, leaving 10 bases between. The CDR3 loop spans 13 amino acids. The DNA for the CDR3 is TGTGCCAGCAGTCGACAGCCCTACTATGGCTACACCTTC. As protein: CASSRQPYYGYTF.

This chain links TRBV14 with TRBJ2-1, with 16 bases that match TRBD2. The CDR3 is 20 amino acids. J lost 0 bases, V lost 3 bases, and 8 bases had no gene match. Germline values: CDR1 SGHDN, CDR2 FVKESK. CDR3 sequence: CASSQGLAGGRLTSYNEQFF. CDR3 coding DNA: TGTGCCAGCAGCCAGGGACTAGCGGGGGGGCGGCTAACCTCCTACAATGAGCAGTTCTTC.

The chain carries TRBV11-1 and TRBJ2-2, with a weak D call TRBD1 (6 bases). Germline CDR1 is SGHAT and CDR2 is FQDESV (reference sequence). The V and J ends lost 2 bases and 2 bases respectively, with 9 bases between them. The CDR3 is 15 amino acids. The CDR3 here is CASSLRTVNTGELFF. DNA of the CDR3: TGTGCCAGCAGCTTACGGACAGTTAACACCGGGGAGCTGTTTTTT.